The 13 T cell receptor beta chains given below trace back to one sample, sequenced in a study of molecular identifiers for immune sequencing clone quantification (dated by TCRdb to 2017 to 2018). The library was prepared using PCR. TCRdb records NextSeq 500 as the sequencer. TCRdb redid the processing of the public reads, applying fastp at Q25 and MiXCR, and retained in-frame beta chains. Rows with one shared CDR3 protein collapse into an entry with the most common genes and DNA. The sample table records around 470,000 distinct CDR3 sequences; approximately 25% of these occur just once. Around 0.78% of the sample rests with the top ten. Sequenced sample: naive CD8+ T cells from blood, with Jurkat cell RNA spiked in. The label giving this sample's cell subset or site can be read as: FACS-sorted CD8+CD4-CCR7+CD45RA+ naive T cells. The receptors shown here come from a human donor in good health. Some libraries in this study had Jurkat cell RNA spiked in.

This clonotype was picked up a small number of times. The V gene is TRBV7-9, the J gene TRBJ2-5; 11 nucleotides line up with TRBD1. The CDR3 spans 15 residues. V lost 5 bases to trimming and J lost 4 bases; unmatched junction nucleotides: 6. CDR1 and CDR2 (germline): SEHNR, FQNEAQ (reference sequence). The CDR3 DNA sequence: TGTGCCAGCAGCCAGGACGGGACAGGGGGAGAGACCCAGTACTTC. Its translation is CASSQDGTGGETQYF.

This clonotype was counted ten times or more. In DNA, the CDR3 is TGCAGCGCCGTCCTAGCGGGGGGATCAGATACGCAGTATTTT. It is translated as CSAVLAGGSDTQYF. The chain is built from TRBV29-1 and TRBJ2-3, with TRBD2 matching 11 bases. Germline CDR1 SQVTM, CDR2 ANQGSEA. The CDR3 runs to 14 residues. The V and J ends lost 7 bases and 4 bases, in that order; junction bases with no gene match: 7.

This clonotype was counted ten times or more. V is TRBV4-3 and J is TRBJ2-7; unclear D gene. With 0 bases removed from V and 4 bases from J, the gap between germline ends came to 7 bases. Germline CDR1 is LGHNA and CDR2 is YSLEER. The CDR3 runs 13 residues. This CDR3 is CASSQDKGYEQYF. CDR3 nucleotide sequence: TGCGCCAGCAGCCAAGATAAAGGGTACGAGCAGTACTTC.

This clonotype came up a few times. The chain joins TRBV6-4 to TRBJ2-2; TRBD1 matches 8 bases. V shed 5 bases, J shed 5 bases, and the junction held 10 bases outside the gene matches. Germline CDR1 is MRHNA and CDR2 is SNTAGT. The CDR3 contains 16 residues. The CDR3 sequence: CASSKTWTGRTGELFF. In DNA form, the CDR3 reads TGTGCCAGCAGTAAAACTTGGACAGGGAGGACCGGGGAGCTGTTTTTT.

This rearrangement joins TRBV7-2 to TRBJ2-1; TRBD2 matches 9 bases. V shed 3 bases and J 5 bases; nucleotides not matched to a gene: 5. This CDR3 spans 15 amino acids. Germline V gene sequence: CDR1 SGHTA, CDR2 FQGNSA. In DNA form, the CDR3 reads TGTGCCAGCAGCTTTATGACTAGCGGAAACAATGAGCAGTTCTTC. It specifies CASSFMTSGNNEQFF.

This clonotype was seen only a few times. This chain connects TRBV12-3 or TRBV12-4 to TRBJ1-6; tentatively, D is TRBD1 (6 bases). Trimming pared 5 bases from V and 0 bases from J, leaving 11 bases between. The length of the CDR3 is 16 residues. The CDR3 region has the DNA TGTGCCAGCAGTACCACAGGGAGCTCCTATAATTCACCCCTCCACTTT. Its translation: CASSTTGSSYNSPLHF.

This clonotype was seen only a few times. The rearrangement joins TRBV28 to TRBJ2-1; 11 bases agree with TRBD1. Per germline, CDR1 MDHEN and CDR2 SYDVKM. The CDR3 runs 14 residues. With V trimmed by 5 bases and J by 10 bases, 7 bases remained unmatched. The CDR3 here is CASSPGTGGYEQFF. The CDR3, as DNA: TGTGCCAGCAGTCCCGGGACAGGGGGATACGAGCAGTTCTTC.

Concerning this clonotype: A much more abundant neighbour one base away suggests this may be a read error. J is TRBJ2-3 and V is TRBV11-2; D is perhaps TRBD2 (6 bases). V lost 4 bases and J 6 bases, leaving 17 bases between the germline ends. This CDR3 has 15 residues. Germline V CDR1 and CDR2: SGHAT, FQNNGV. The CDR3 region is CASSSSGISGDTQYF. The CDR3 DNA follows: TGTGCCAGCAGCTCGTCAGGGATTAGCGGCGATACGCAGTATTTT.

This clonotype was detected ten times or more. This sequence joins TRBV4-3 and TRBJ1-4, with D possibly TRBD1 on 5 matching bases. Germline lookup yields CDR1 LGHNA and CDR2 YSLEER. This CDR3 region has 17 residues. V gave up 1 base and J gave up 6 bases, with 18 bases separating them. The CDR3 DNA sequence: TGCGCCAGCAGCCAAGGAGAACAGGTGGCCCTAGATGAAAAACTGTTTTTT. Protein: CASSQGEQVALDEKLFF.

This clonotype has a handful of counts. This rearrangement joins TRBV20-1 to TRBJ2-7; no firm D call. This CDR3 contains 13 residues. Germline V gene data show CDR1 as DFQATT and CDR2 as SNEGSKA (reference sequence). V lost 0 bases and J 0 bases, leaving 6 bases between the germline ends. CDR3 DNA sequence: TGCAGTGCTAGAGATATGTCCTCCTACGAGCAGTACTTC. Translated, it gives CSARDMSSYEQYF.

Only a few counts were recorded for this clonotype. This sequence joins TRBV4-2 and TRBJ1-4; D unclear. Germline V gives CDR1 LGHNA, CDR2 YNFKEQ. This CDR3 comprises 16 residues. V gave up 0 bases and J gave up 7 bases, with 15 bases separating them. This chain's CDR3 is CASSQEFSGLGEKLFF. In DNA, the CDR3 is TGTGCCAGCAGCCAAGAGTTCTCCGGGTTGGGTGAAAAACTGTTTTTT.

This clonotype was counted between two and nine times. The rearrangement links TRBV6-5 to TRBJ1-1; 10 bases fit TRBD1. CDR3 length: 16 residues. V dropped 2 bases and J dropped 5; count of bases not matched to a gene: 8. Germline CDR1 and CDR2: MNHEY and SVGAGI. CDR3 DNA sequence: TGTGCCAGCAGTTACCACGACAGGGGGCTTCGGACTGAAGCTTTCTTT. Translating it yields CASSYHDRGLRTEAFF.

Details on this clonotype: This may stem from a read error, because a much larger clone lies one nucleotide away. The chain links TRBV5-3 to TRBJ2-7, with 9 bases that match TRBD1. TRBV5-3 is an ORF, and what it does is uncertain. This CDR3 is 15 amino acids long. The CDR3 reads CASSSPGQGFHEQHF. In DNA form, the CDR3 reads TGTGCCAGCAGCTCTCCGGGACAGGGATTCCACGAGCAGCACTTC.